This T cell receptor (beta chain) originates from a study of Ad26.COV2.S vaccination and SARS-CoV-2 variants (dated by TCRdb to about 2021). Study-level background: Donors in the vaccine arm were drawn from COV1001, a multicentre, randomized, double-blind, placebo-controlled phase I-IIa trial testing Ad26.COV2.S in healthy adults. Ad26.COV2.S was given intramuscularly at 5x10^10 or 1x10^11 viral particles, as a single shot or as two shots 56 days apart. Investigators did not know the trial group allocation while performing experiments and assessing outcomes. The TCR-sequenced set comprised approximately 30 samples: some 20 Ad26.COV2.S vaccine recipients, 5 placebo recipients and 8 SARS-CoV-2 convalescent individuals. Sequencing of the TCRbeta repertoire served to evaluate the specificity and breadth of SARS-CoV-2-reactive T cell receptors following Ad26.COV2.S vaccination. Trial participants were randomized into five groups of five, in which low-dose or high-dose Ad26.COV2.S was given once or twice, or placebo was given on both occasions.

A note on this clone: Its antigen remains undetermined. Nothing much larger sits one base from this clone, and base qualities are not available.

On the study overall, not on this receptor specifically: Comparing responses between vaccine doses or regimens was not something the study was powered to do. Non-spike TCR breadth was comparable between vaccine and placebo recipients, consistent with the vaccine containing only spike. According to the authors, total T cell responses may have been underestimated by the TCR breadth and depth analyses. Ad26.COV2.S recipients had higher spike-specific TCR breadth than placebo recipients (P = 0.0014). Substantial breadth of spike-specific CD8+ and CD4+ T cell responses was reported after vaccination.

The immunoSEQ Assay was the method used to sequence TCRbeta CDR3 regions. After extraction, genomic DNA underwent amplification by bias-controlled multiplex PCR, followed by high-throughput sequencing. The authors' analysis ran thus. To quantify the absolute abundance of each unique TCRbeta CDR3 region, sequences were collapsed and filtered. Usable DNA was measured by amplifying reference genes present in all nucleated cells, and TCRbeta template counts were normalized to that usable DNA to estimate T cell fraction. Repertoire TCRs were annotated as SARS-CoV-2-specific by exact matching of V gene, CDR3 amino acid sequence and J gene to a known reactive TCR set. The reference SARS-CoV-2 TCR set was obtained from MIRA and was filtered for enrichment in COVID-19-positive ImmuneCODE repertoires, whereby public or cross-reactive TCRs were removed. Based on the MIRA antigens, annotated TCRs were further analysed at the level of specific ORF or position within ORF. Breadth was defined as the number of annotated unique rearrangements divided by the total number of unique productive rearrangements, and depth was defined as the summed frequency of the annotated unique rearrangements. TCR breadth was compared between groups using two-sided Wilcoxon rank-sum tests. The immuneACCESS repertoire file appears here via TCRdb, limited to in-frame rearrangements. These files lack a portion of the clones; in checked studies, under half of the deficit traces to unresolved V genes, and the cause of the others is not known. The V and J calls and clone size were taken over from that table, and D and trimming were inferred from the DNA. The sample table shows about 350,000 clones, and 80% to 90% are seen once. Approximately 12% of the sample lies in the top ten.

V and J are trimmed by 3 bases and 1 base, and the gene matches miss 4 bases of the junction. The germline V gene specifies SGHTS as CDR1 and YDEGEE as CDR2. Spanning cysteine to phenylalanine, the CDR3 consists of 15 amino acids. Just the 45-base CDR3 DNA is kept, in frame starting at base 1. Sample treatment or condition, as interpreted from the label and publication: some 20 received Ad26.COV2.S at low or high dose, single or two shots; a few received placebo; per-sample allocation not given. For vaccine and placebo recipients, repertoires were sequenced using samples collected on day 63 after the first injection. In Cohort 1b, about 27 adults aged 18-55 years were enrolled at a single site in Boston, USA, between 29 July and 7 August 2020. Ad26.COV2.S was a replication-incompetent adenovirus type 26 vector expressing a prefusion-stabilized SARS-CoV-2 spike protein from the original Wuhan strain.

This specimen was peripheral blood, taken in a trial of Ad26.COV2.S vaccine versus placebo. The V and J segments used are TRBV5-8 and TRBJ2-1, with TRBD2 identical over 7 junction bases. The TCR sequence derives from a person between 18 and 59 years old who received the Ad26.COV2.S COVID-19 vaccine or a placebo. The nucleotides read TGTGCCAGCAGCTCCGGGGAGGGTTCCTACAATGAGCAGTTCTTC. It translates to CASSSGEGSYNEQFF.